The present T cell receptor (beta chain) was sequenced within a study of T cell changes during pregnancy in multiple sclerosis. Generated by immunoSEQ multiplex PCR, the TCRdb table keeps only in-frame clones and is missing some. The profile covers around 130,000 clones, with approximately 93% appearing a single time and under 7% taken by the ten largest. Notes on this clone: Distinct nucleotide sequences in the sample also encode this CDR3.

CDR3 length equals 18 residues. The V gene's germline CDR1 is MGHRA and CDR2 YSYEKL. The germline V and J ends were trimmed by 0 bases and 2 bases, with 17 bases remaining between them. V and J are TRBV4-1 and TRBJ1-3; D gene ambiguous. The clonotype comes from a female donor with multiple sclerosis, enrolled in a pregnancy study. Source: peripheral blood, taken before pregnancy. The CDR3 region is CASSQESFAGLAGNTIYF. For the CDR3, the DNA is TGCGCCAGCAGCCAAGAATCGTTCGCAGGTTTGGCTGGAAACACCATATATTTT.